This TCR beta chain was sequenced in a study of cytomegalovirus exposure and HLA in healthy donors (TCRdb year 2017). Broadly, across the study: In an earlier analysis of approximately 640 of the donors, roughly 300 Gb of sequence data and some 100 million unique TCR beta sequences from 150 million to 200 million T cells were reported. Around 320 gigabases of sequencing data and 70 million to 85 million unique TCR sequences were included in an early release covering around 600 HLA-typed donors. Of the roughly 400 genotyped donors, roughly 85% fell in the genetic ancestry cluster associated with self-reported Caucasian donors. The study aimed to test whether signatures of past pathogen exposure could be identified by cataloging public T cell receptors. The study profiled the T cell repertoires of about 640 subjects by immunosequencing and related them to cytomegalovirus serostatus. A separate validation cohort of 90 to 150 different subjects was used in addition to the roughly 640-subject first cohort. To predict cytomegalovirus infection status, the study brought together high-throughput TCR immunosequencing, statistical association of individual TCRs with disease status, and machine learning. In a later analysis, previously published TCR beta repertoires from roughly 710 donors were re-analyzed and high-resolution HLA genotyping was added so that TCR occurrence patterns could be studied. The later analysis used no new phenotypic data to find candidate immune exposures, relying instead on TCR beta sequences and their occurrence across donors. An earlier analysis of 587 of the donors used high-throughput TCR beta sequencing to judge whether each TCR beta V gene segment behaved as functional or pseudogenic. Alongside the repertoire data, information on donor age, sex, ethnicity and CMV serostatus was compiled. A later genetic analysis took genome-wide SNP genotypes for 398 of the 666 donors and used that subset as a discovery cohort. Every discovery cohort repertoire had been produced on one sequencing platform. Both class I and class II loci were covered by HLA typing, at four-digit resolution. Typing coverage varied by locus: roughly 620-630 donors for A, B, C, DRB1 and DQB1; under 550 for DQA1; some 610 for DPA1; roughly 450 for DPB1. Four to six DR-DQ haplotypes were handled as single units for association and clustering, since linkage in the cohort was strong. Among some 410 genotyped donors of the cohort, an average of roughly 240,000 unique TCR beta nucleotide sequences were sequenced per donor, 15% to 20% of them non-productive. Results the study describes overall, beyond this receptor: The study gave a list of some 150 TCR beta chains associated with cytomegalovirus. A later genetic analysis reported fewer N-insertions in productive TCRs among donors in an Asian-associated ancestry cluster than the 666-donor mean. In a later analysis, TCR association rates were found to vary across HLA loci, with the most associated TCRs seen for DRB1 alleles and the fewest for HLA-C alleles. A further reported finding was that TCR beta sequences accurately predicted the HLA-A and HLA-B alleles for most subjects in the first cohort. For the cohort, immune exposure information was limited to CMV serostatus. This cohort had only TCR beta chains sequenced, and the lack of alpha or paired-chain data limited which features could be detected. HLA typing was unavailable for some donors at each locus, so association tests used only the typed subset. V-gene and J-gene trimming of TCR beta chains was associated with a missense DCLRE1C variant in a later genetic analysis, and the association was replicated in an independent cohort. Some IMGT-functional V segments, including TRBV6-2 and TRBV6-3, could not be distinguished by the 87-base-pair reads and were therefore excluded. A later analysis found that HLA-associated TCR beta chains were more clonally expanded and had lower generation probabilities than equally common non-associated chains. In vitro tests confirmed that a few of the cytomegalovirus-associated TCR beta chains recognize cytomegalovirus antigens. When HLA alleles, especially DR and DQ, strongly co-occurred, attributing TCR associations to individual alleles was difficult. A cluster of highly shared sequence variants was judged likely to be a technical artifact of the sequencing pipeline. According to the authors, the approach could potentially be generalized to other disease states and immunological phenotypes. Linkage disequilibrium might explain the correlated functional status among segregating V segments, but an unknown experimental factor could not be excluded. In both the original and validation cohorts, the classifier was reported to diagnose cytomegalovirus status with high specificity and sensitivity. A later analysis found that most CMV-associated TCR beta chains appeared HLA-restricted, with HLA associations seemingly driven largely by CMV exposure. Several of the top co-occurrence clusters appeared to be linked to parvovirus B19, influenza, CMV and Epstein-Barr virus, according to a later analysis. Across donors, most TCR sequences were observed very rarely, whereas some public TCRs were present in many individuals. At a false discovery rate of 0.05, a later analysis linked about 17,000 TCR beta sequences to specific HLA alleles. The presence/absence analyses assumed that sequencing depth was roughly uniform across donors, and that assumption may not be true. The earlier analysis of almost 600 of the donors excluded some 16 rarely observed V segments, including chromosome 9 orphons, because counts were too low. In an earlier analysis of some 640 of the donors, most TCR beta V segments were observed in productive rearrangements about 90% or about 30% of the time, broadly matching IMGT annotations.

Points on this clone: No cognate antigen has been identified for it. One base away there is no much larger clone; base qualities are not given.

The cohort consisted of approximately 670 healthy bone marrow donors. At the time of sampling, all cohort members were nominally healthy, though unrecorded immune exposures were likely present. The donor tested CMV seropositive, placing the donor among the approximately 310 seropositive members of the cohort. Every donor gave a peripheral blood sample, and the peripheral blood mononuclear cells from that sample were used for TCR beta sequencing. The Qiagen DNeasy Blood Extraction Kit was used to extract genomic DNA from the blood cell samples. Taken from cysteine to phenylalanine, the CDR3 has 14 residues. Only the CDR3 DNA is retained, 42 bases long and in frame from the first base. V is clipped by 2 bases and J by 4 bases, and the sequence between their germline boundaries is 8 bases long. As encoded in the germline V gene, CDR1 is KGHSH while CDR2 is LQKENI. The receptor library was made with the immunoSEQ multiplex PCR assay. For the multiplex PCR, a mixture combining 60 forward primers for TCR Vbeta segments and 13 reverse primers for TCR Jbeta segments was used. Amplification of the CDR3 region of rearranged TCR beta genes was performed with a multiplex PCR assay on genomic DNA. The Illumina HiSeq System was used to sequence the amplified TCR beta libraries as 87-base-pair reads. The original methods were these. A later analysis counted approximately 76 million unique TCR beta chains across the roughly 700 repertoires, and 10 million to 11 million of these chains were shared by at least two donors. A nearest-neighbor algorithm error-corrected the raw reads and collapsed the reads into unique sequences, merging closely related sequences to remove PCR and sequencing errors. CDR3 sequences were aligned to IMGT reference sequences to assign V, D and J gene segments. For a sequence to be retained, at least a six-nucleotide match to both a V gene segment and a J gene segment was required. Rearrangements were classified as productive when the CDR3 lacked stop codons and remained in frame with V and J, and all other rearrangements were classified as non-productive. Following IMGT convention, CDR3 was defined as the stretch from the second conserved V-encoded cysteine up to the conserved J-encoded phenylalanine. Sequences without an unambiguous match to a single V gene segment were excluded from the earlier analysis of 500 to 700 of the donors. In an earlier analysis of roughly 500 of the donors, V segments were called functional above 56.7% productive rearrangements and were called segregating when the between-donor standard deviation exceeded 5%. A statistical classification framework was built to diagnose cytomegalovirus status from the catalog of TCR beta chain sequences. In a later analysis, V and J genes were assigned by comparing TCR nucleotide sequences against IMGT/GENE-DB human TR gene sequences. Using the TCRdist pipeline, a later analysis assigned CDR3 sequences along with most-parsimonious VDJ recombination scenarios. In a later analysis, every TCR beta chain was defined by the combination of its CDR3 amino acid sequence and its V-gene family, and reads without a unique V-gene family were dropped. As a way to deal with suspected cross-contamination and a sequencing artifact, a later analysis dropped nearly 600 nucleotide sequences that were highly shared and had low generation probability. A later analysis calculated a clonal expansion index for each public chain from normalized within-repertoire ranks of inferred template counts. In a later analysis, generation probabilities were computed with a VDJ recombination model fitted to out-of-frame rearrangements, and the resulting probabilities were checked against IGoR. A later analysis scored TCR-TCR, TCR-HLA and TCR-CMV co-occurrence with hypergeometric tests, applying a repertoire-size bias correction to TCR pairs. False discovery rates were estimated in a later analysis by permuting HLA or CMV assignments 20 times. In a later analysis, co-occurring TCRs were grouped with DBSCAN, and TCRdist sequence similarity was added when clustering was performed within HLA-allele-positive subsets. Co-occurrence clustering excluded repertoires with fewer than 30,000 or more than 120,000 public chains, plus five with anomalous nucleotide sharing. Here the immuneACCESS table is served through TCRdb, limited to in-frame sequences with V and J called. Missing clones are a known gap in these copies; in checked studies unresolved V genes cover under half, and the rest lacks a known reason. V and J calls and clone size are those listed in that table; D and trimming were worked out from the DNA. Within this sample are under 200,000 clones, with about 65% of them counted one time only. 4% to 5.5% of the sample is in the top ten clones.

Material: PBMCs. The rearrangement combines TRBV18 with TRBJ1-4, with the D gene not confidently named. The receptor was derived from a woman aged 18-29 years in good health and CMV-seropositive. The CDR3: CASSPIRYNEKLFF. The bases read TGTGCCAGCTCACCAATCAGATATAATGAAAAACTGTTTTTT.